These 31 T cell receptor beta chains originate from one sample sequenced in a study of T cells in localized non-small cell lung cancer. The repertoire was sequenced with immunoSEQ multiplex PCR; TCRdb's copy has only in-frame clones and lacks some. The repertoire holds approximately 31,000 clones, with around 73% as singletons. This sample comprised peripheral blood, obtained before any cancer treatment. Receptors originate from a male donor aged 60 or over with stage II squamous cell lung carcinoma.

This chain joins TRBV5-4 and TRBJ2-5, with D possibly being TRBD2 (5 bases). The length of the CDR3 is 17 residues. Germline V gene sequence: CDR1 SGHNT, CDR2 YYREEE (reference sequence). The V end lost 2 bases, the J end lost 7 bases, and 24 bases lay between the germline ends. The CDR3 DNA sequence: TGTGCCAGCAGCTTCGATACGGTGGGAGTCCCAACTCCGACCCAGTACTTC. Translation: CASSFDTVGVPTPTQYF.

This sequence joins TRBV5-1 and TRBJ2-1; 7 nucleotides match TRBD1. Germline values: CDR1 SGHRS, CDR2 YFSETQ. The CDR3 sequence is 16 residues long. Trimming cost V 1 base and J 4 bases; bases outside gene matches: 8. In nucleotides, the CDR3 is TGCGCCAGCAGCTTGACCGGGACAGTCTATTACAATGAGCAGTTCTTC. This sequence encodes CASSLTGTVYYNEQFF.

The chain has TRBV2 and TRBJ2-7; 12 bases line up with TRBD1. V trimming: 8 bases; J trimming: 5 bases; junction bases outside the gene matches: 7. This CDR3 comprises 14 residues. The V gene's germline CDR1 is SNHLY and CDR2 FYNNEI. The CDR3 region has the DNA TGTGCCAGCGGGGACAGGGGGCGATTCAACGAGCAGTACTTC. Protein: CASGDRGRFNEQYF.

This chain joins TRBV11-1 and TRBJ2-7; TRBD2 agrees at 7 bases. Germline trimming cut 1 base from V and 2 bases from J; bases unmatched to any gene: 11. Germline V CDR1 and CDR2: SGHAT, FQDESV (reference sequence). This CDR3 region has 17 residues. The CDR3 DNA reads TGTGCCAGCAGCTTAGGTCTAGCGGTAGGTAGTACCTACGAGCAGTACTTC. Residues: CASSLGLAVGSTYEQYF.

This chain uses TRBV5-4 with TRBJ2-7; possible D gene TRBD1, 6 bases. The V end was cut by 0 bases, the J end by 3 bases, with 19 bases between. The germline V gene has CDR1 SGHNT and CDR2 YYREEE (reference sequence). CDR3 length: 17 amino acids. CDR3 in DNA: TGTGCCAGCAGCTTGGTTAGGTTACAGGGTCTTTTCTACGAGCAGTACTTC. It codes for CASSLVRLQGLFYEQYF.

This clone has a handful of counts. This chain uses TRBV5-1 with TRBJ2-7, with D tentatively TRBD2 (6 bases). Trimming left V 0 bases short and J 7 bases short, with 14 bases between. Germline assignment: CDR1 SGHRS and CDR2 YFSETQ. The CDR3 has 14 residues. CDR3 sequence (DNA): TGCGCCAGCAGCTTGGCGGGGATAGGGAGGGAGCAGTACTTC. It yields the protein CASSLAGIGREQYF.

The gene calls are TRBV7-9 and TRBJ2-5, with 13 bases fitting TRBD2. CDR1 SEHNR and CDR2 FQNEAQ come from the germline V gene (reference sequence). The CDR3 totals 16 residues. V shed 5 bases, J shed 5 bases, and the junction held 8 bases outside the gene matches. CDR3 region: CASSRRTSGGRETQYF. For the CDR3, the DNA is TGTGCCAGCAGCCGCCGGACTAGCGGGGGCAGGGAGACCCAGTACTTC.

This clone was detected only once. The chain is built from TRBV30 and TRBJ1-2; possible D gene TRBD1, 6 bases. Germline CDR1 is GTSNPN and CDR2 is SVGIG (reference sequence). CDR3 length: 12 residues. Trimming stripped 1 base from V and 8 bases from J, with 11 bases between. The CDR3 loop is CAWSAQTGGYTF. DNA for the CDR3: TGTGCCTGGAGTGCTCAGACAGGAGGCTACACCTTC.

CDR3 nucleotide sequence: TGTGCCAGCAGCTTGTTCGGACAGAGCACAGATACGCAGTATTTT. This codes for CASSLFGQSTDTQYF. J is TRBJ2-3 and V is TRBV5-6; a possible D gene is TRBD1 (6 bases). V was pared by 1 base and J by 0 bases, with 9 bases between. This CDR3 has 15 amino acids. CDR1 is SGHDT, CDR2 YYEEEE, per germline.

This chain links TRBV7-3 with TRBJ1-5; D might be TRBD1 (6 bases). This CDR3 is built from 14 residues. The V gene's germline CDR1 is SGHTA and CDR2 FQGTGA. Trimming cost V 6 bases and J 3 bases, with 12 bases left between them. As DNA, the CDR3 is TGTGCCAGCAGACCGGGGGCGAACAATCAGCCCCAGCATTTT. Amino acids: CASRPGANNQPQHF.

The chain combines TRBV6-1 with TRBJ2-1, with a tentative D call TRBD2 (5 bases). The CDR3 has 13 amino acids. The V end lost 5 bases, the J end lost 7 bases, and 12 bases lay between the germline ends. CDR1 MNHNS and CDR2 SASEGT come from the germline V gene. CDR3 sequence: CASSLFGENEQFF. As DNA, the CDR3 is TGTGCCAGCAGTTTGTTCGGGGAAAATGAGCAGTTCTTC.

This sequence joins TRBV6-1 and TRBJ2-1; 10 positions match TRBD2. The V gene's germline CDR1 is MNHNS and CDR2 SASEGT. This CDR3 is built from 15 residues. With 6 bases clipped from V and 4 bases from J, the junction kept 6 bases outside the gene matches. The CDR3 protein is CASRLSSGRYNEQFF. The CDR3 nucleotides are TGTGCCAGCAGGTTATCTAGCGGGAGATACAATGAGCAGTTCTTC.

This clone was picked up a small number of times. V usage is TRBV18 and J usage is TRBJ1-1, with D perhaps TRBD1 (5 bases). The CDR3 is 15 residues long. Looked up from germline, CDR1 is KGHSH and CDR2 is LQKENI. Trimming shortened V by 0 bases and J by 1 base, and 9 bases separated the two germline ends. CDR3 protein: CASSPPAQGNTEAFF. DNA for the CDR3: TGTGCCAGCTCACCACCGGCGCAGGGGAACACTGAAGCTTTCTTT.

The V call is TRBV5-1, the J call TRBJ2-2, with D perhaps matching TRBD1 (5 bases). Trimming took off 7 bases at V and 4 bases at J, with 14 bases between the two ends. The CDR3 runs to 14 residues. Germline V gene data show CDR1 as SGHRS and CDR2 as YFSETQ. The CDR3 DNA reads as TGCGCCAGCCAGGGCCTGGTTGGCACCGGGGAGCTGTTTTTT. Residues: CASQGLVGTGELFF.

This rearrangement joins TRBV5-4 to TRBJ1-4; D is perhaps TRBD1 (5 bases). Trimming took 0 bases from V and 8 from J, leaving 11 bases between them. Germline V gene sequence: CDR1 SGHNT, CDR2 YYREEE (reference sequence). The CDR3 sequence is 14 residues long. CDR3 sequence reads: CASSLGQRREKLFF. The CDR3 DNA sequence: TGTGCCAGCAGCTTGGGACAGAGGAGAGAAAAACTGTTTTTT.

A word on this clone: The same CDR3 can be traced to other DNA sequences in this sample. V gene TRBV4-3 combines with J gene TRBJ2-7, with TRBD1 matching over 8 bases. After removal of 1 base from V and 2 bases from J, the junction contained 4 bases not matched to a gene. The CDR3 is 15 amino acids. Germline V gene data show CDR1 as LGHNA and CDR2 as YSLEER. CDR3 residues: CASSQAGTGPYEQYF. The CDR3 bases are TGCGCCAGCAGCCAAGCAGGGACAGGACCCTACGAGCAGTACTTC.

This clone was counted many times. The rearrangement joins TRBV2 to TRBJ2-1; D unresolved. V shed 3 bases and J shed 5 bases, with 8 bases lying between them. This CDR3 has 13 amino acids. Germline V gene lookup returns CDR1 SNHLY and CDR2 FYNNEI. CDR3 protein: CASSDSRDNEQFF. CDR3 DNA sequence: TGTGCCAGCAGTGATTCTCGGGACAATGAGCAGTTCTTC. The full variable domain, rest sourced from reference TRBV2 and TRBJ2-1, is EPEVTQTPSHQVTQMGQEVILRCVPISNHLYFYWYRQILGQKVEFLVSFYNNEISEKSEIFDDQFSVERPDGSNFTLKIRSTKLEDSAMYFCASSDSRDNEQFFGPGTRLTVL.

The chain has TRBV19 and TRBJ1-2, with 7 bases matching TRBD1. Germline CDR1 LNHDA, CDR2 SQIVND (reference sequence). J was trimmed by 2 bases and V by 6 bases; bases with no gene match: 3. The CDR3 spans 13 residues. Here the CDR3 DNA reads TGTGCCAGTAGAGAGGGGGCCAACTATGGCTACACCTTC. This gives the protein CASREGANYGYTF.

The rearrangement links TRBV5-5 to TRBJ2-2; TRBD2 is a possible D gene (6 bases). The V gene lost 7 bases and the J gene lost 5 bases, with 18 bases spanning the gap. Per the germline V gene, CDR1 is SGHKS and CDR2 is YYEKEE (reference sequence). The length of the CDR3 is 15 residues. The CDR3 sequence: CASGLLAGKTGELFF. In DNA, the CDR3 is TGTGCCAGCGGGTTACTCGCGGGGAAAACCGGGGAGCTGTTTTTT.

V and J are TRBV10-1 and TRBJ2-6, with D unclear. The CDR3 runs 18 residues. Germline V lookup: CDR1 WNHNN, CDR2 SYGVQD (reference sequence). V was pared by 4 bases and J by 5 bases, with 21 bases between. The chain's CDR3 is CASSVCIVAQSRANVLTF. The CDR3 bases are TGCGCCAGCAGTGTGTGTATAGTCGCACAAAGTCGGGCCAACGTCCTGACTTTC.

This chain connects TRBV7-9 to TRBJ1-2; no reliable D call. Germline CDR1 reads SEHNR; CDR2 reads FQNEAQ (reference sequence). The V end lost 1 base, the J end lost 5 bases, and 14 bases lay between the germline ends. The CDR3 contains 15 residues. In DNA form, the CDR3 reads TGTGCCAGCAGCTTAGAAGTCGGCATGGTATATGGCTACACCTTC. Translating it yields CASSLEVGMVYGYTF.

V gene TRBV5-1 combines with J gene TRBJ1-1, with 7 positions matching TRBD1. Trimming took 1 base from V and 3 from J; bases not matched to a gene: 3. The CDR3 sequence is 14 residues long. Germline loops: CDR1 SGHRS, CDR2 YFSETQ. CDR3 loop: CASSLPGGDTEAFF. Written as DNA, the CDR3 is TGCGCCAGCAGCTTGCCAGGGGGAGACACTGAAGCTTTCTTT.

This rearrangement joins TRBV2 to TRBJ2-7, with D tentatively TRBD2 (5 bases). Germline CDR1 and CDR2: SNHLY and FYNNEI. CDR3 length: 17 amino acids. V lost 10 bases, J lost 5 bases, and 30 bases lay in between. CDR3 DNA: TGTGCCACCCTCTCCTCACCTCTACCTCGGGGTACCGACGAGCAGTACTTC. It codes for CATLSSPLPRGTDEQYF.

The rearrangement uses TRBV5-1 and TRBJ2-2; 8 positions agree with TRBD2. The CDR3 covers 15 residues. Trimming removed 5 bases from V and 1 base from J; junction bases left unmatched: 4. The germline V gene encodes CDR1 SGHRS and CDR2 YFSETQ. CDR3 loop: CASRIAGGNTGELFF. CDR3 DNA: TGCGCCAGCAGGATCGCGGGGGGGAACACCGGGGAGCTGTTTTTT. The variable domain in full, completed from reference TRBV5-1 and TRBJ2-2, reads KAGVTQTPRYLIKTRGQQVTLSCSPISGHRSVSWYQQTPGQGLQFLFEYFSETQRNKGNFPGRFSGRQFSNSRSEMNVSTLELGDSALYLCASRIAGGNTGELFFGEGSRLTVL.

The chain recombines TRBV11-1 with TRBJ2-5; D might be TRBD1 or TRBD2, each matching 5 bases. The CDR3 spans 16 residues. Trimming stripped 5 bases from V and 4 bases from J, with 20 bases between. Germline values: CDR1 SGHAT, CDR2 FQDESV (reference sequence). This CDR3 reads CASSPYGPYGGETQYF. DNA of the CDR3: TGTGCCAGCAGCCCCTACGGTCCTTATGGGGGAGAGACCCAGTACTTC.

The chain is built from TRBV9 and TRBJ2-3; D gene unclear. V lost 0 bases and J 6 bases, leaving 11 bases between the germline ends. This CDR3 region has 14 residues. The germline CDR1 and CDR2 sequences are SGDLS and YYNGEE. The CDR3 loop reads CASSVAIHSDTQYF. CDR3 sequence (DNA): TGTGCCAGCAGCGTAGCTATCCATTCCGATACGCAGTATTTT.

This sequence joins TRBV30 and TRBJ1-4; D perhaps matches TRBD1 (5 bases). The germline V gene encodes CDR1 GTSNPN and CDR2 SVGIG (reference sequence). The V end was cut by 4 bases, the J end by 7 bases, with 7 bases between. The CDR3 contains 11 residues. This chain's CDR3 is CAWTQGEKLFF. The DNA of the CDR3 is TGTGCCTGGACCCAGGGTGAAAAACTGTTTTTT. The variable domain in full, completed from reference TRBV30 and TRBJ1-4, reads SQTIHQWPATLVQPVGSPLSLECTVEGTSNPNLYWYRQAAGRGLQLLFYSVGIGQISSEVPQNLSASRPQDRQFILSSKKLLLSDSGFYLCAWTQGEKLFFGSGTQLSVL.

V gene TRBV11-3 combines with J gene TRBJ2-5, with D perhaps TRBD2 (6 bases). Per the germline V gene, CDR1 is SGHNT and CDR2 is YENEEA. Trimming removed 5 bases at V and 4 bases at J, with 20 bases between. This CDR3 contains 16 residues. The CDR3 DNA reads TGTGCCAGCAGCCCAAACCCTTTAGCGGCCGGAGAGACCCAGTACTTC. Residues: CASSPNPLAAGETQYF.

The chain couples TRBV5-1 to TRBJ2-5; D remains ambiguous. The germline CDR1 and CDR2 sequences are SGHRS and YFSETQ. The CDR3 totals 13 residues. V was pared by 4 bases and J by 2 bases, with 9 bases between. This chain's CDR3 is CASSATPQETQYF. The DNA of the CDR3 is TGCGCCAGCAGCGCCACACCTCAAGAGACCCAGTACTTC. The variable domain in full, completed from reference TRBV5-1 and TRBJ2-5, reads KAGVTQTPRYLIKTRGQQVTLSCSPISGHRSVSWYQQTPGQGLQFLFEYFSETQRNKGNFPGRFSGRQFSNSRSEMNVSTLELGDSALYLCASSATPQETQYFGPGTRLLVL.

This chain connects TRBV18 to TRBJ2-5; perhaps TRBD2 as D (6 bases). With 4 bases removed from V and 5 bases from J, the gap between germline ends came to 23 bases. Germline loops: CDR1 KGHSH, CDR2 LQKENI. This CDR3 comprises 17 residues. CDR3 amino acids: CASSLGRPQASTETQYF. In DNA form, the CDR3 reads TGTGCCAGCTCACTCGGGAGACCACAAGCTTCGACGGAGACCCAGTACTTC.

This rearrangement joins TRBV7-8 to TRBJ2-1; possible D gene TRBD2, 6 bases. In germline, CDR1 is SGHVS, CDR2 FQNEAQ. V dropped 5 bases and J dropped 4 bases, with 24 bases sitting between them. The CDR3 consists of 18 residues. CDR3 in DNA: TGTGCCAGCAGCGGGCCGCCGGGGAGTAGCGGAGATTACAATGAGCAGTTCTTC. This gives the protein CASSGPPGSSGDYNEQFF.